One and the same sample provided the 21 T cell receptor beta chains below, sequenced in a study of T cells in Graves' hyperthyroidism and ophthalmopathy. Authors of the study amplified TCR beta CDR3 regions from RNA transcripts. TCR CDR3 regions were first amplified by RT-PCR with HTBI primers. From the multiplex PCR reads, TCRdb called clonotypes with MiXCR, one entry per CDR3 protein. The sample comprises almost 600,000 distinct CDR3 sequences, under 60% of which are singletons, and around 8% rests with the top ten. The sample taken for sequencing was peripheral blood or thyroid tissue (not recorded which). The receptors were gathered from a woman under 30 with Graves' hyperthyroidism.

This clonotype has ten or more counts. The chain recombines TRBV6-5 with TRBJ1-2; D not certain. In germline, CDR1 is MNHEY, CDR2 SVGAGI. The CDR3 loop spans 15 amino acids. V lost 0 bases and J lost 4, with 12 bases in between. Here the CDR3 reads CASSYSRGIGYGYTF. CDR3 DNA: TGTGCCAGCAGTTACTCGCGAGGTATCGGCTATGGCTACACCTTC.

This clonotype has at least ten counts. CDR3 DNA sequence: TGTGCCACTGGGACCTACAGCGATTCACCCCTCCACTTT. Amino acid sequence: CATGTYSDSPLHF. The J gene is TRBJ1-6, the V gene TRBV19; possible D gene TRBD1, 5 bases. In germline, CDR1 is LNHDA, CDR2 SQIVND (reference sequence). Trimming shortened V by 10 bases and J by 8 bases, and 15 bases separated the two germline ends. The CDR3 has 13 residues.

This clonotype turned up a few times. This chain's CDR3 is CASSTTGTVNEQYF. In nucleotides, the CDR3 is TGTGCCAGCAGCACGACCGGGACAGTCAACGAGCAGTACTTC. V is TRBV7-9 and J is TRBJ2-7; TRBD1 matches at 7 bases. The germline V gene encodes CDR1 SEHNR and CDR2 FQNEAQ (reference sequence). This CDR3 region has 14 residues. V was pared by 5 bases and J by 5 bases, with 9 bases of the junction left unmatched. Full variable domain (missing parts from reference TRBV7-9 and TRBJ2-7): DTGVSQNPRHKITKRGQNVTFRCDPISEHNRLYWYRQTLGQGPEFLTYFQNEAQLEKSRLLSDRFSAERPKGSFSTLEIQRTEQGDSAMYLCASSTTGTVNEQYFGPGTRLTVT.

The V call is TRBV2, the J call TRBJ2-3; a weak D match, TRBD1 (7 bases). This CDR3 is 15 amino acids long. Trimming removed 3 bases from V and 8 bases from J, with 18 bases in between. The germline gives CDR1 SNHLY, CDR2 FYNNEI. Here the CDR3 reads CASSDQGGLPVTQYF. In nucleotides, the CDR3 is TGTGCCAGCAGTGATCAGGGGGGACTCCCCGTTACGCAGTATTTT.

This clonotype occurred many times. The chain employs TRBV27 and TRBJ2-5; 11 bases line up with TRBD2. The CDR3 has 15 residues. J was trimmed by 2 bases and V by 6 bases; bases with no gene match: 5. Germline lookup yields CDR1 MNHEY and CDR2 SMNVEV (reference sequence). This CDR3 is CASSLTSGMQETQYF. CDR3 DNA sequence: TGTGCCAGCAGCTTGACTAGCGGGATGCAAGAGACCCAGTACTTC.

Ten or more counts support this clonotype. This chain links TRBV29-1 with TRBJ2-7; D possibly uses TRBD1 or TRBD2 (7 bases each). Trimming removed 1 base from V and 4 bases from J, with 14 bases in between. Germline V lookup: CDR1 SQVTM, CDR2 ANQGSEA. CDR3 length: 14 residues. The CDR3 DNA reads as TGCAGCGTTGAAGCGTCCCAGGGGGGGTACGAGCAGTACTTC. Its protein is CSVEASQGGYEQYF.

V is TRBV7-8 and J is TRBJ1-2; TRBD1 agrees at 7 bases. The germline CDR1 and CDR2 sequences are SGHVS and FQNEAQ. The CDR3 loop spans 16 amino acids. Germline trimming cut 4 bases from V and 4 bases from J; bases unmatched to any gene: 12. DNA of the CDR3: TGTGCCAGCAGCTCGGAAGGGGACAGTCGGATCTATGGCTACACCTTC. Its translation is CASSSEGDSRIYGYTF.

This clonotype was counted many times. The chain employs TRBV6-6 and TRBJ1-1; 9 nucleotides agree with TRBD1. CDR1 is MNHNY, CDR2 SVGAGI, per germline (reference sequence). V lost 6 bases and J lost 1; bases outside the gene matches: 9. The CDR3 has 16 amino acids. This CDR3 is CASSSSPGQGNTEAFF. CDR3 coding DNA: TGTGCCAGCAGCTCCTCGCCGGGACAGGGGAACACTGAAGCTTTCTTT.

There are many counts of this clonotype. The chain links TRBV20-1 to TRBJ1-6; tentatively, D is TRBD1 (6 bases). Germline assignment: CDR1 DFQATT and CDR2 SNEGSKA (reference sequence). CDR3 length equals 13 residues. Trimming took 5 bases from V and 5 from J, leaving 10 bases between them. CDR3 coding DNA: TGCAGTGCTTCAGGACAGAATAATTCACCCCTCCACTTT. The encoded protein is CSASGQNNSPLHF.

The chain joins TRBV9 to TRBJ1-4, with 7 bases that match TRBD1. The length of the CDR3 is 15 residues. V lost 3 bases to trimming and J lost 8 bases; unmatched junction nucleotides: 10. The germline V gene has CDR1 SGDLS and CDR2 YYNGEE. This CDR3 is CASSGGEGAGEKLFF. DNA of the CDR3: TGTGCCAGCAGCGGGGGGGAGGGGGCAGGGGAAAAACTGTTTTTT.

The rearrangement uses TRBV28 and TRBJ1-2, with D uncertain. CDR1 is MDHEN, CDR2 SYDVKM, per germline. V was cut by 3 bases and J by 2 bases, with 10 bases left in between. CDR3 size: 14 residues. CDR3 amino acids: CASSFMGGNYGYTF. CDR3 coding DNA: TGTGCCAGCAGTTTTATGGGTGGCAACTATGGCTACACCTTC.

The chain employs TRBV5-1 and TRBJ1-1; D gene ambiguous. CDR1 is SGHRS and CDR2 is YFSETQ in the germline V gene. Trimming stripped 0 bases from V and 7 bases from J, with 10 bases between. The CDR3 consists of 13 residues. The DNA for the CDR3 is TGCGCCAGCAGCTTGGGGGTACAAGTTGAAGCTTTCTTT. Encoded protein: CASSLGVQVEAFF.

This clonotype was observed at least ten times. This rearrangement joins TRBV30 to TRBJ1-2; no firm D call. Germline lookup yields CDR1 GTSNPN and CDR2 SVGIG (reference sequence). V lost 5 bases and J lost 3, with 7 bases in between. CDR3 length equals 11 residues. The CDR3 DNA sequence: TGTGCCTGGGGGGAAGACTATGGCTACACCTTC. This encodes CAWGEDYGYTF.

Remarks on this clonotype: A much larger clone sits a single nucleotide away, making a read error possible. CDR3 DNA: TGTGCCAGCAGCTTATCGCCAGCGGGGAACACAGATACGCAGTATTTT. Translating it yields CASSLSPAGNTDTQYF. The gene calls are TRBV7-8 and TRBJ2-3, with 7 bases fitting TRBD2. This CDR3 contains 16 residues. Germline V CDR1 and CDR2: SGHVS, FQNEAQ. The V gene end was trimmed by 2 bases and the J gene end by 2 bases; junction bases not matched to a gene: 7.

The rearrangement joins TRBV18 to TRBJ2-7; maybe TRBD1 (6 bases). Trimming shortened V by 4 bases and J by 3 bases, and 13 bases separated the two germline ends. Looked up from germline, CDR1 is KGHSH and CDR2 is LQKENI. The CDR3 contains 14 residues. As DNA, the CDR3 is TGTGCCAGCTCACTGTCCCCACAGGGCTACGAGCAGTACTTC. It encodes CASSLSPQGYEQYF.

This clonotype was counted between two and nine times. This chain links TRBV2 with TRBJ2-1; D uncertain. The CDR3 is 12 amino acids. V was shortened by 6 bases and J by 8 bases, with 11 bases between the two germline ends. Germline CDR1 reads SNHLY; CDR2 reads FYNNEI. As DNA, the CDR3 is TGTGCCAGCAGGGCCAGTCGGGATGAGCAGTTCTTC. Translated, it gives CASRASRDEQFF. The variable domain in full, completed from reference TRBV2 and TRBJ2-1, reads EPEVTQTPSHQVTQMGQEVILRCVPISNHLYFYWYRQILGQKVEFLVSFYNNEISEKSEIFDDQFSVERPDGSNFTLKIRSTKLEDSAMYFCASRASRDEQFFGPGTRLTVL.

As for this clonotype: Since no conserved phenylalanine or tryptophan closes the CDR3, a read error is the likely cause. The J gene is TRBJ1-2, the V gene TRBV7-8; perhaps TRBD1 as D (5 bases). Germline CDR1 and CDR2: SGHVS and FQNEAQ. The CDR3 covers 14 residues. V was clipped by 1 base and J by 5 bases, with 11 bases between them. The CDR3 reads CASSLVARAYGYTL. The DNA for the CDR3 is TGTGCCAGCAGCTTAGTTGCCAGGGCGTATGGCTACACCCTT.

This clonotype appeared many times. The V gene is TRBV20-1, the J gene TRBJ1-5; a weak D match, TRBD1 (6 bases). The V gene's germline CDR1 is DFQATT and CDR2 SNEGSKA (reference sequence). This CDR3 spans 13 amino acids. Trimming stripped 5 bases from V and 6 bases from J, with 14 bases between. CDR3 protein: CSAGLRGAQPQHF. In nucleotides, the CDR3 is TGCAGTGCTGGGCTCAGGGGCGCTCAGCCCCAGCATTTT.

Regarding this clonotype: A much larger clone lies one base from this, so it may be a read error. The J gene is TRBJ2-7, the V gene TRBV7-4, with D perhaps matching TRBD1 (5 bases). The CDR3 loop spans 13 amino acids. Germline V gives CDR1 SGHVT, CDR2 SQSDAQ. CDR3 coding DNA: TGTGCCAACAGCCCGAGTTTCAGGGACGAGCAGTACTTC. Residues: CANSPSFRDEQYF.

This rearrangement joins TRBV4-2 to TRBJ2-5; TRBD2 matches 8 bases. Germline-derived CDR1 and CDR2 are LGHNA and YNFKEQ. Germline trimming cut 3 bases from V and 5 bases from J; bases unmatched to any gene: 8. The CDR3 is made up of 15 amino acids. This CDR3 is CASSHGAGAGETQYF. The CDR3 bases are TGTGCCAGCAGCCATGGAGCGGGAGCAGGCGAGACCCAGTACTTC.

V gene TRBV5-5 combines with J gene TRBJ2-1, with a tentative D call TRBD1 (5 bases). The germline V and J ends were trimmed by 5 bases and 10 bases, with 13 bases remaining between them. This CDR3 spans 12 amino acids. In germline, CDR1 is SGHKS, CDR2 YYEKEE (reference sequence). CDR3 in DNA: TGTGCCAGCAGGTATCAGGGTTGGGAGCAGTTCTTC. Encoded protein: CASRYQGWEQFF.